The entry that follows covers one TCR beta chain sequence. Its antigen is unknown. Here immunoSEQ multiplex PCR was the method, and the copy in TCRdb shows in-frame clones only, minus some. The sample contains 55,000 to 70,000 clones, nearly 95% of which appear only once. This record belongs to a study of human thymus T cells. Study-level results: Among thymic and blood repertoires, usage of V and J genes appeared biased.

Having surgery to correct congenital heart defects, healthy Finnish infants acted as the donors. Genomic DNA was extracted from every available blood leukocyte. The sequence was obtained from a boy in the first two years of life with a congenital heart defect but otherwise immunologically healthy. Sequencing used blood.

Here the CDR3 reads CAWSVGLANYNEQFF. In DNA, the CDR3 is TGTGCCTGGAGTGTAGGACTAGCTAACTACAATGAGCAGTTCTTC. V usage is TRBV30 and J usage is TRBJ2-1; 8 bases are a match to TRBD2. The CDR3 covers 15 residues. V shed 0 bases and J 3 bases; nucleotides not matched to a gene: 4. Germline CDR1 is GTSNPN and CDR2 is SVGIG (reference sequence).